The present T cell receptor (beta chain) was sequenced within a study of cytomegalovirus exposure and HLA in healthy donors listed by TCRdb under 2017. Study-level background: An earlier analysis of approximately 640 of the donors reported roughly 300 Gb of sequence data and 117 million unique TCR beta sequences from roughly 200 million T cells. Around 300 gigabases of sequencing data and some 85 million unique TCR sequences were included in an early release covering roughly 600 HLA-typed donors. Of the roughly 400 genotyped donors, roughly 80% were placed in the genetic ancestry cluster associated with self-reported Caucasian donors. The study aimed to test whether signatures of past pathogen exposure could be identified by cataloging public T cell receptors. The study used immunosequencing to profile the T cell repertoires of more than 650 subjects and linked those repertoires to cytomegalovirus serostatus. In addition to the first cohort of hundreds of subjects, a separate validation cohort of approximately 110 different subjects was used. To predict cytomegalovirus infection status, the study combined high-throughput TCR immunosequencing, statistical association of individual TCRs with disease status, and machine learning. In a later analysis, previously published TCR beta repertoires from several hundred donors were re-analyzed and high-resolution HLA genotyping was added so that TCR occurrence patterns could be studied. In the later analysis, no new phenotypic data were used to find candidate immune exposures; instead, reliance was placed on TCR beta sequences and their occurrence across donors. In an earlier analysis of a few hundred of the donors, high-throughput TCR beta sequencing was used to judge whether each TCR beta V gene segment behaved as functional or pseudogenic. Donor age, sex, ethnicity and CMV serostatus were collected together with the repertoire data. A later genetic analysis took genome-wide SNP genotypes for about three fifths of the 666 donors and used that subset as a discovery cohort. All discovery cohort repertoires had been generated using a single sequencing platform. Class I and class II HLA loci were covered by the typing at four-digit resolution. The number of donors typed differed by locus, with 629-630 for A, B, C, DRB1 and DQB1, roughly 550 for DQA1, nearly 610 for DPA1, and 400 to 490 for DPB1. Five DR-DQ haplotypes were treated as single units for association and clustering because of strong linkage in the cohort. Among approximately 370 genotyped donors of the cohort, an average of around 250,000 unique TCR beta nucleotide sequences was sequenced per donor, of which roughly 18% were non-productive. Beyond this particular receptor, the publication reports: Several of the top co-occurrence clusters appeared to be linked to parvovirus B19, influenza, CMV and Epstein-Barr virus, according to a later analysis. It was suggested by the authors that the approach could potentially be generalized to other disease states and immunological phenotypes. Roughly 15 rarely observed V segments, including chromosome 9 orphons, were excluded from the earlier analysis of a few hundred of the donors because counts were too low. In a later analysis, 15,000 to 20,000 TCR beta sequences were associated with specific HLA alleles at a false discovery rate of 0.05. A later analysis found that TCR association rates varied across HLA loci, with DRB1 alleles showing the most associated TCRs and HLA-C alleles the fewest. A further reported finding was that TCR beta sequences accurately predicted the HLA-A and HLA-B alleles for most subjects in the first cohort. While some public TCRs were present in many individuals, most TCR sequences turned up only very rarely across donors. For the cohort, immune exposure information was limited to CMV serostatus. In vitro tests confirmed that a few of the cytomegalovirus-associated TCR beta chains recognize cytomegalovirus antigens. Most CMV-associated TCR beta chains appeared to be HLA-restricted in a later analysis, and the HLA associations seemed to be driven largely by CMV exposure. The cohort was sequenced for TCR beta chains only, and without alpha or paired-chain data the features that could be detected were limited. A later genetic analysis reported fewer N-insertions in productive TCRs among donors in an Asian-associated ancestry cluster than the approximately 700-donor mean. When HLA alleles, especially DR and DQ, strongly co-occurred, attributing TCR associations to individual alleles was difficult. Compared with equally common non-associated chains, HLA-associated TCR beta chains in a later analysis were more clonally expanded and had lower generation probabilities. Because the 87-base-pair reads could not distinguish some IMGT-functional V segments, including TRBV6-2 and TRBV6-3, those segments were excluded. Because HLA typing was unavailable for some donors at each locus, only the typed subset was used in association tests. The study listed 150 to 200 TCR beta chains as associated with cytomegalovirus. Sequencing depth was assumed to be roughly uniform across donors in the presence/absence analyses, though that assumption may not hold. In both the original and validation cohorts, the classifier was reported to diagnose cytomegalovirus status with high specificity and sensitivity. Broadly in line with IMGT annotations, most TCR beta V segments showed up in productive rearrangements about 87% or about 30% of the time in an earlier analysis of 587 of the donors. Correlated functional status among segregating V segments might reflect linkage disequilibrium, but an unknown experimental factor could not be ruled out. A later genetic analysis associated a missense DCLRE1C variant with V-gene and J-gene trimming of TCR beta chains, and an independent cohort replicated the association. A cluster of highly shared sequence variants was judged likely to represent a technical artifact of the sequencing pipeline.

The cohort comprised fewer than 750 healthy bone marrow donors. At the time of sampling, all cohort members were nominally healthy, though unrecorded immune exposures were likely present. The donor tested CMV seropositive, placing the donor among the roughly 300 seropositive members of the cohort. Each donor provided a peripheral blood sample, and peripheral blood mononuclear cells were used for TCR beta sequencing. The Qiagen DNeasy Blood Extraction Kit was used to extract genomic DNA from the blood cell samples. Libraries were made using the immunoSEQ multiplex PCR assay. For the multiplex PCR, a mixture combining 60 forward primers for TCR Vbeta segments and 13 reverse primers for TCR Jbeta segments was used. The CDR3 region of rearranged TCR beta genes was amplified from genomic DNA by a multiplex PCR assay. The amplified TCR beta libraries were sequenced on the Illumina HiSeq System as 87-base-pair reads. Regarding the original processing steps: A later analysis counted some 80 million unique TCR beta chains across the 650 to 700 repertoires, and some 11 million of these chains were shared by at least two donors. Raw reads were error-corrected and collapsed into unique sequences with a nearest-neighbor algorithm that merged closely related sequences to remove PCR and sequencing errors. CDR3 sequences were aligned to IMGT reference sequences to assign V, D and J gene segments. For a sequence to be retained, a match of at least six nucleotides to both a V gene segment and a J gene segment was required. A rearrangement counted as productive if the CDR3 had no stop codons and remained in frame with V and J, and every other rearrangement counted as non-productive. Following IMGT convention, CDR3 was defined as the stretch from the second conserved V-encoded cysteine up to the conserved J-encoded phenylalanine. In an earlier analysis of around 600 of the donors, sequences lacking an unambiguous match to a single V gene segment were excluded. In an earlier analysis of about 590 of the donors, a V segment was called functional when productive rearrangements were above 56.7%, and segregating when the standard deviation between donors exceeded 5%. A statistical classification framework was built to diagnose cytomegalovirus status from the catalog of TCR beta chain sequences. In a later analysis, TCR nucleotide sequences were compared against IMGT/GENE-DB human TR gene sequences so that V and J genes could be assigned. The TCRdist pipeline was used in a later analysis to assign CDR3 sequences and most-parsimonious VDJ recombination scenarios. In a later analysis, each TCR beta chain was defined by its CDR3 amino acid sequence together with its V-gene family, and reads without a unique V-gene family were excluded. A later analysis removed 592 highly shared, low-generation-probability nucleotide sequences to deal with suspected cross-contamination and a sequencing artifact. A later analysis calculated a clonal expansion index for each public chain from normalized within-repertoire ranks of inferred template counts. Generation probabilities in a later analysis came from a VDJ recombination model fitted to out-of-frame rearrangements, and those results were checked against IGoR. In a later analysis, hypergeometric tests were used to score TCR-TCR, TCR-HLA and TCR-CMV co-occurrence, with a repertoire-size bias correction applied to TCR pairs. A later analysis estimated false discovery rates by permuting HLA or CMV assignments 20 times. In a later analysis, co-occurring TCRs were grouped using DBSCAN, and TCRdist sequence similarity was added for clustering within HLA-allele-positive subsets. Co-occurrence clustering excluded repertoires with fewer than 30,000 or more than 120,000 public chains, plus five with anomalous nucleotide sharing. TCRdb mirrors the immuneACCESS table, restricted to in-frame sequences. Some clones are absent from its copies; in checked studies, under half trace to an unresolved V gene, and the reason for the others is unknown. Clonal size and the V and J genes are those of that table, whereas D and trimming came from the DNA. Recorded for this sample are tens of thousands of clones; about three quarters of them occurred a single time. The leading ten clones occupy about an eighth of the sample.

Turning to this clone: Its recognized antigen is unknown. No base quality information exists; no much larger clone differs at one position.

Germline trimming amounts to 4 bases on V and 8 bases on J, with 8 as the count of junction bases outside the gene matches. In the germline V gene, CDR1 corresponds to SGHRS and CDR2 to YFSETQ. From the cysteine up to the phenylalanine, the CDR3 has a length of 14 residues. CDR3 DNA is the only sequence kept; it has 42 bases, read in frame from the first base. This TCR derives from a male donor in good health and CMV-seropositive. The sample consisted of PBMCs. The rearranged segments are TRBV5-1 and TRBJ1-4, with 7 middle bases fitting TRBD1. The CDR3 region has the sequence CASSTERQGEKLFF. The DNA is TGCGCCAGCAGCACCGAGAGACAGGGAGAAAAACTGTTTTTT.